The following is a TCR beta chain sequence with its context. The data were taken from a study of cytomegalovirus exposure and HLA in healthy donors. Across the study: There were more than 350 genotyped donors. Of these, about 86% fell in the genetic ancestry cluster associated with self-reported Caucasian donors.

13 Jbeta primers and 60 Vbeta primers were used for the PCR. Measured with immunoSEQ multiplex PCR; TCRdb has only the in-frame clones, and not every one. This listing includes 150,000 to 200,000 clones. The sequenced material came from PBMCs. This TCR came from a woman aged 55-75 years in good health and CMV-seronegative.

The CDR3 here is CASSLVSETEAFF. CDR3 nucleotides: TGTGCCAGCAGCTTAGTAAGCGAGACTGAAGCTTTCTTT. The chain recombines TRBV7-8 with TRBJ1-1; D is ambiguous. This CDR3 has 13 amino acids. CDR1 is SGHVS and CDR2 is FQNEAQ in the germline V gene. Trimming removed 1 base at V and 5 bases at J, with 8 bases between.